This entry concerns a single T cell receptor beta chain. Germline V gene sequence: CDR1 MGHDK, CDR2 SYGVNS. CDR3 length equals 13 residues. V dropped 10 bases and J dropped 0 bases, with 13 bases sitting between them. RNA transcripts served as the template for amplifying TCR beta CDR3 regions. When the TCR CDR3 underwent first-round RT-PCR, the HTBI primer set was used. TCRdb independently ran MiXCR on the multiplex PCR reads; one entry per CDR3 protein. Counted here are 450,000 to 700,000 distinct CDR3 sequences, more than 45% occurring once; the ten biggest clones make up over 15%. This specimen comes from a study of T cells in Graves' hyperthyroidism and ophthalmopathy.

J is TRBJ2-7 and V is TRBV25-1, with a tentative D call TRBD2 (6 bases). The source material was peripheral blood or thyroid tissue (not recorded which). The TCR originated in an adult woman with Graves' disease, either hyperthyroidism or ophthalmopathy (not recorded which). CDR3 nucleotides: TGTGCCATCCGTAGCGGTATCTCCTACGAGCAGTACTTC. It yields the protein CAIRSGISYEQYF.